The 21 T cell receptor beta chains below were found in one sample sequenced in a study of patients and donors after allogeneic stem cell transplantation (dated by TCRdb to 2020 to 2021). Library preparation was by RT-PCR. Sequencer: NextSeq 550. TCRdb reprocessing: public reads trimmed at Q25 with fastp, clones called with MiXCR, in-frame beta chains kept. Each record represents a unique CDR3 protein, reported with the most common genes and DNA among its rows. The sample yields about 76,000 distinct CDR3 sequences; less than 30% were counted once. The ten largest clones capture approximately 26% of the sample. The sequenced material came from blood, either unsorted or a sorted T cell fraction (not recorded which). The receptors were gathered from a human donor who was either an allogeneic HSCT recipient or a stem cell or donor lymphocyte infusion donor (not recorded which). It is not recorded whose cells these are; they may come from a transplant donor.

This chain joins TRBV20-1 and TRBJ2-1; 9 nucleotides align to TRBD2. The CDR3 sequence is 16 residues long. Germline loops: CDR1 DFQATT, CDR2 SNEGSKA (reference sequence). Trimming took 2 bases from V and 8 from J; bases not matched to a gene: 13. The CDR3 coding sequence is TGCAGTGCTAGACGGATAGCGGGAGAGACTTTGGATGAGCAGTTCTTC. Encoded protein: CSARRIAGETLDEQFF.

This clonotype was observed a few times. J is TRBJ1-5 and V is TRBV19; D call uncertain. The length of the CDR3 is 15 residues. Germline assignment: CDR1 LNHDA and CDR2 SQIVND (reference sequence). Deletions cut 3 bases from V and 3 bases from J, with 12 bases between. The CDR3 DNA reads as TGTGCCAGTAGTATCGGACGAATTTTCAATCAGCCCCAGCATTTT. It encodes CASSIGRIFNQPQHF.

This chain uses TRBV20-1 with TRBJ1-5, with D perhaps TRBD1 (5 bases). V was pared by 4 bases and J by 5 bases, with 12 bases between. CDR1 and CDR2 (germline): DFQATT, SNEGSKA (reference sequence). This CDR3 has 13 amino acids. The DNA for the CDR3 is TGCAGTGCTACAGGGACGGGTTATCAGCCCCAGCATTTT. Translation: CSATGTGYQPQHF.

The chain employs TRBV12-3 or TRBV12-4 and TRBJ1-2; D not certain. This CDR3 is 13 amino acids long. The V and J ends lost 7 bases and 0 bases respectively, with 9 bases between them. The CDR3 loop is CASTHGPNYGYTF. The CDR3 DNA is TGTGCCAGCACCCACGGCCCTAACTATGGCTACACCTTC.

This clonotype has only one observation. The chain recombines TRBV11-2 with TRBJ2-2; no firm D call. CDR1 and CDR2 (germline): SGHAT, FQNNGV. Trimming left V 5 bases short and J 2 bases short, with 9 bases between. The CDR3 spans 14 residues. The CDR3 DNA sequence: TGTGCCAGCAGCCTCAGGCAAAACACCGGGGAGCTGTTTTTT. Protein: CASSLRQNTGELFF.

The rearrangement links TRBV7-2 to TRBJ2-6; 8 bases match TRBD1. This CDR3 has 17 amino acids. The germline CDR1 and CDR2 sequences are SGHTA and FQGNSA. V was clipped by 4 bases and J by 0 bases; unmatched bases: 5. The DNA for the CDR3 is TGTGCCAGCAGCTCGGACAGGGAACGCTCTGGGGCCAACGTCCTGACTTTC. This codes for CASSSDRERSGANVLTF.

This clonotype was recorded a few times. This chain connects TRBV2 to TRBJ2-7; D remains ambiguous. V was clipped by 6 bases and J by 0 bases, with 9 bases between them. CDR1 is SNHLY, CDR2 FYNNEI, per germline. This CDR3 has 13 residues. CDR3 amino acids: CASSVSYSYEQYF. CDR3 bases: TGTGCCAGCAGCGTCAGTTACTCCTACGAGCAGTACTTC.

This clonotype was seen only a few times. This rearrangement joins TRBV7-6 to TRBJ1-2; TRBD1 is a possible D gene (6 bases). Germline V gene sequence: CDR1 SGHVS, CDR2 FNYEAQ. V dropped 3 bases and J dropped 4 bases, with 18 bases sitting between them. The CDR3 spans 16 residues. CDR3 nucleotides: TGTGCCAGCAGCTTTGTCCAACAGGGACCTCCCTATGGCTACACCTTC. Protein sequence: CASSFVQQGPPYGYTF.

By share, this clonotype ranks as large. The CDR3 reads CASSLPQHGMNTEAFF. The DNA for the CDR3 is TGCGCCAGCAGCTTGCCCCAACACGGGATGAACACTGAAGCTTTCTTT. The chain combines TRBV5-1 with TRBJ1-1; D remains ambiguous. The ends were cut back, 1 base at V and 0 bases at J, with 13 bases in the middle. Germline V gene sequence: CDR1 SGHRS, CDR2 YFSETQ. There are 16 residues in the CDR3.

The chain recombines TRBV5-1 with TRBJ2-2, with 7 bases identical to TRBD1. The trim removed 5 bases at V and 3 bases at J, leaving 13 bases unmatched. This CDR3 comprises 17 residues. The germline V gene has CDR1 SGHRS and CDR2 YFSETQ. The CDR3 region is CASSPTGTDTYTGELFF. The CDR3 DNA follows: TGCGCCAGCAGTCCGACCGGGACAGACACATACACCGGGGAGCTGTTTTTT. The whole variable domain, remainder taken from reference TRBV5-1 and TRBJ2-2, is KAGVTQTPRYLIKTRGQQVTLSCSPISGHRSVSWYQQTPGQGLQFLFEYFSETQRNKGNFPGRFSGRQFSNSRSEMNVSTLELGDSALYLCASSPTGTDTYTGELFFGEGSRLTVL.

This chain uses TRBV14 with TRBJ1-1; D not resolved. The V end was cut by 1 base, the J end by 3 bases, with 12 bases between. From germline, CDR1 is SGHDN and CDR2 FVKESK. CDR3 length: 15 residues. The CDR3 loop is CASSQVKARDTEAFF. DNA of the CDR3: TGTGCCAGCAGCCAAGTGAAGGCGAGGGACACTGAAGCTTTCTTT. The entire variable domain, with the rest obtained from reference TRBV14 and TRBJ1-1, is as follows: EAGVTQFPSHSVIEKGQTVTLRCDPISGHDNLYWYRRVMGKEIKFLLHFVKESKQDESGMPNNRFLAERTGGTYSTLKVQPAELEDSGVYFCASSQVKARDTEAFFGQGTRLTVV.

The rearrangement joins TRBV20-1 to TRBJ2-2, with D hard to call. CDR3 length equals 14 residues. Germline V gene lookup returns CDR1 DFQATT and CDR2 SNEGSKA (reference sequence). The V end lost 3 bases, the J end lost 5 bases, and 13 bases lay between the germline ends. As DNA, the CDR3 is TGCAGTGCTAGGCTATCAGGCCTTACCGGGGAGCTGTTTTTT. Its protein is CSARLSGLTGELFF.

This clonotype was recorded a few times. The chain carries TRBV21-1 and TRBJ2-7; the D call TRBD2 from the table was never checked on the DNA. TRBV21-1 constitutes a pseudogene. The CDR3 is 17 residues long. The CDR3 DNA is TGTGCCAGCAGCAAAGCGCTTTTCAGCGGGTACTCCTACGAGCAGTACTTC. Amino acids: CASSKALFSGYSYEQYF.

The chain recombines TRBV7-9 with TRBJ1-1; D ambiguous. Germline V lookup: CDR1 SEHNR, CDR2 FQNEAQ (reference sequence). The CDR3 has 13 residues. The V and J ends lost 5 bases and 4 bases respectively, with 11 bases between them. The CDR3 protein is CASSPRAGTEAFF. CDR3 DNA: TGTGCCAGCAGCCCGAGGGCGGGCACTGAAGCTTTCTTT.

In its sample, this clonotype was seen a few times. The CDR3 coding sequence is TGCGCCAGCAGCACCCGGCCCAGCTCCTACAATGAGCAGTTCTTC. The encoded protein is CASSTRPSSYNEQFF. The chain recombines TRBV5-1 with TRBJ2-1; D unresolved. The V end lost 4 bases, the J end lost 0 bases, and 11 bases lay between the germline ends. Germline loops: CDR1 SGHRS, CDR2 YFSETQ. The CDR3 runs 15 residues. The complete variable domain, with remaining parts taken from reference TRBV5-1 and TRBJ2-1, reads KAGVTQTPRYLIKTRGQQVTLSCSPISGHRSVSWYQQTPGQGLQFLFEYFSETQRNKGNFPGRFSGRQFSNSRSEMNVSTLELGDSALYLCASSTRPSSYNEQFFGPGTRLTVL.

This clonotype has just a few counts. The rearrangement uses TRBV5-1 and TRBJ1-5; D might be TRBD1 (5 bases). The germline V and J ends were trimmed by 4 bases and 3 bases, with 23 bases remaining between them. The CDR3 contains 18 residues. CDR1 SGHRS and CDR2 YFSETQ come from the germline V gene. CDR3 nucleotides: TGCGCCAGCAGCCTAGAGGGTCCGGGGGATGCCTCCAATCAGCCCCAGCATTTT. Translating it yields CASSLEGPGDASNQPQHF. The full variable domain, completed using reference TRBV5-1 and TRBJ1-5, is KAGVTQTPRYLIKTRGQQVTLSCSPISGHRSVSWYQQTPGQGLQFLFEYFSETQRNKGNFPGRFSGRQFSNSRSEMNVSTLELGDSALYLCASSLEGPGDASNQPQHFGDGTRLSIL.

The chain has TRBV4-2 and TRBJ2-7, with TRBD2 matching over 14 bases. From germline, CDR1 is LGHNA and CDR2 YNFKEQ. The CDR3 consists of 17 residues. Trimming removed 3 bases from V and 1 base from J; junction bases left unmatched: 5. The CDR3: CASSHLGLAGVSYEQYF. The CDR3 DNA is TGTGCCAGCAGCCACCTGGGACTAGCGGGAGTGTCCTACGAGCAGTACTTC.

The chain couples TRBV3-1 to TRBJ2-3; 13 nucleotides line up with TRBD2. After removal of 2 bases from V and 4 bases from J, the junction contained 6 bases not matched to a gene. The CDR3 spans 17 residues. Germline CDR1 LGHDT, CDR2 YNNKEL (reference sequence). The CDR3, as DNA: TGTGCCAGCAGCCAACTTACTAGCGGGAGGGCCCCAGATACGCAGTATTTT. Its translation is CASSQLTSGRAPDTQYF.

The J gene is TRBJ2-7, the V gene TRBV5-1; D not resolved. The CDR3 has 14 residues. Trimming pared 0 bases from V and 2 bases from J, leaving 9 bases between. CDR1 is SGHRS and CDR2 is YFSETQ in the germline V gene. Written as DNA, the CDR3 is TGCGCCAGCAGCTTGGGGCCTTCGACCTACGAGCAGTACTTC. It encodes CASSLGPSTYEQYF.

In this sample, this clonotype turned up a few times. The chain uses TRBV25-1 and TRBJ2-7; possible D gene TRBD2, 5 bases. Germline CDR1 MGHDK, CDR2 SYGVNS. The CDR3 contains 13 residues. V was clipped by 4 bases and J by 3 bases, with 10 bases between them. CDR3 nucleotides: TGTGCCAGCAGTGCCGGGATTAGCTACGAGCAGTACTTC. Its translation is CASSAGISYEQYF.

The chain has TRBV24-1 and TRBJ2-5, with TRBD1 matching over 7 bases. The CDR3 contains 15 residues. Germline lookup yields CDR1 KGHDR and CDR2 SFDVKD. Losses at the gene ends were 5 bases for V and 5 bases for J; bases not matched to a gene: 10. For the CDR3, the DNA is TGTGCCACCAGTGTGGACAGGACCATACCGGAGACCCAGTACTTC. As protein: CATSVDRTIPETQYF.